These 12 T cell receptor beta chains share one sample of origin, sequenced in a study of cytomegalovirus exposure and HLA in healthy donors. Clones were read by immunoSEQ multiplex PCR, and TCRdb kept only the in-frame ones, dropping some. Of 130,000 to 150,000 clones listed, about 83% are singletons. The sequenced sample was PBMCs. The receptors here all came from a woman aged 25 to 45 in good health and CMV-seronegative.

The chain carries TRBV29-1 and TRBJ2-1; TRBD1 aligns across 8 bases. V was pared by 7 bases and J by 13 bases, with 12 bases of the junction left unmatched. The CDR3 covers 12 residues. The germline CDR1 and CDR2 sequences are SQVTM and ANQGSEA. The CDR3 is CSAFRDRSHQFF. The DNA for the CDR3 is TGCAGCGCCTTCCGGGACAGGAGTCATCAGTTCTTC.

The V call is TRBV13, the J call TRBJ1-2; 7 positions match TRBD1. The CDR3 consists of 16 residues. Germline V gene lookup returns CDR1 PRHDT and CDR2 FYEKMQ (reference sequence). With 5 bases clipped from V and 3 bases from J, the junction kept 12 bases outside the gene matches. The CDR3 coding sequence is TGTGCCAGCAGCCCCATTACAGGGGATTTCTACTATGGCTACACCTTC. Its translation: CASSPITGDFYYGYTF.

The chain carries TRBV28 and TRBJ2-3; 8 bases align to TRBD1. V was clipped by 10 bases and J by 4 bases; unmatched bases: 4. The CDR3 is 12 residues long. The germline gives CDR1 MDHEN, CDR2 SYDVKM. CDR3 in DNA: TGTGCCACCTTACAGGGGGCAGATACGCAGTATTTT. It specifies CATLQGADTQYF.

The chain has TRBV19 and TRBJ1-5; D is unclear. CDR3 length: 14 amino acids. Germline CDR1 LNHDA, CDR2 SQIVND (reference sequence). V lost 3 bases to trimming and J lost 7 bases, with 13 bases between them. CDR3 nucleotide sequence: TGTGCCAGTAGTATGCTAAGGGAGAGGCAGCCCCAGCATTTT. Amino acid sequence: CASSMLRERQPQHF. Filled out from reference TRBV19 and TRBJ1-5, the complete variable domain reads DGGITQSPKYLFRKEGQNVTLSCEQNLNHDAMYWYRQDPGQGLRLIYYSQIVNDFQKGDIAEGYSVSREKKESFPLTVTSAQKNPTAFYLCASSMLRERQPQHFGDGTRLSIL.

The chain links TRBV2 to TRBJ2-2, with D perhaps matching TRBD1 (6 bases). Germline CDR1 reads SNHLY; CDR2 reads FYNNEI. V lost 6 bases and J 6 bases, leaving 11 bases between the germline ends. The CDR3 contains 13 residues. CDR3 coding DNA: TGTGCCAGCAGCCTACAGGGCTCCGGGGAGCTGTTTTTT. Translated, it gives CASSLQGSGELFF.

The V call is TRBV2, the J call TRBJ1-2; D gene uncertain. This CDR3 spans 13 amino acids. With 7 bases removed from V and 5 bases from J, the gap between germline ends came to 14 bases. The germline V gene encodes CDR1 SNHLY and CDR2 FYNNEI. CDR3 in amino acids: CASKRSQEYGYTF. The DNA for the CDR3 is TGTGCCAGCAAGCGCTCCCAAGAATATGGCTACACCTTC.

The table lists this clone with a count of one. The chain carries TRBV5-1 and TRBJ2-1, with TRBD1 matching 9 bases. Germline V gives CDR1 SGHRS, CDR2 YFSETQ. V shed 7 bases, J shed 8 bases, and the junction held 13 bases outside the gene matches. The CDR3 has 15 amino acids. CDR3 DNA: TGCGCCAGCGGATCTCCGGGACAGGGTTCCTATGAGCAGTTCTTC. Translated: CASGSPGQGSYEQFF.

In the case of this clone: This CDR3 is also generated by other DNA sequences in the sample. V usage is TRBV7-2 and J usage is TRBJ2-7; 9 bases line up with TRBD1. The CDR3 loop spans 14 amino acids. The junction had 1 base not matched to a gene; V was cut back by 1 base and J by 3 bases. Germline V lookup: CDR1 SGHTA, CDR2 FQGNSA. The CDR3 reads CASSLGGQGYEQYF. CDR3 DNA: TGTGCCAGCAGCTTAGGGGGACAGGGCTACGAGCAGTACTTC.

This chain links TRBV6-5 with TRBJ2-4, with D perhaps matching TRBD2 (5 bases). CDR3 length: 15 amino acids. CDR1 and CDR2 (germline): MNHEY, SVGAGI. Trimming pared 5 bases from V and 0 bases from J, leaving 11 bases between. The CDR3 DNA reads TGTGCCAGCAGTCCCCTGGAGGTAGCCAAAAACATTCAGTACTTC. Amino acid sequence: CASSPLEVAKNIQYF.

As to this clone: Germline and junction disagree at one end, which may indicate a read error. This sequence joins TRBV7-2 and TRBJ1-5; D is unresolved. Germline CDR1 is SGHTA and CDR2 is FQGNSA. The CDR3 length is 14 residues. This CDR3 is CASSLGVSDQPQHF. DNA for the CDR3: TGTGCCAGCAGCTTAGGGGTTAGCGATCAGCCCCAGCATTTT.

This chain connects TRBV6-6 to TRBJ2-1; 10 bases agree with TRBD1. CDR1 and CDR2 (germline): MNHNY, SVGAGI (reference sequence). This CDR3 spans 14 amino acids. With V trimmed by 2 bases and J by 8 bases, 3 bases remained unmatched. CDR3 in amino acids: CASSYGQGGYEQFF. DNA of the CDR3: TGTGCCAGCAGTTACGGACAGGGGGGCTATGAGCAGTTCTTC.

The gene calls are TRBV5-4 and TRBJ1-2; D ambiguous. In germline, CDR1 is SGHNT, CDR2 YYREEE (reference sequence). The CDR3 runs to 12 residues. V lost 4 bases to trimming and J lost 0 bases, with 4 bases between them. As DNA, the CDR3 is TGTGCCAGCAGCGCGACTAACTATGGCTACACCTTC. This sequence encodes CASSATNYGYTF. The full variable domain, with the rest looked up from reference TRBV5-4 and TRBJ1-2, is ETGVTQSPTHLIKTRGQQVTLRCSSQSGHNTVSWYQQALGQGPQFIFQYYREEENGRGNFPPRFSGLQFPNYSSELNVNALELDDSALYLCASSATNYGYTFGSGTRLTVV.